Below, 7 T cell receptor beta chains from the same sample are listed, as sequenced in a study of CD8 T cells in Susac syndrome. With random hexamers, 0.5 to 1 ug RNA was reverse transcribed. Each CDR3 protein is one row after TCRdb ran MiXCR on the immunoSEQ multiplex PCR reads. The sample comprises around 79,000 distinct CDR3 sequences, about 95% of which are singletons, and 0.35% to 0.4% rests with the top ten. Sequencing was done on a sample of CD8+ T cells from PBMCs. These receptor sequences come from a human donor with multiple sclerosis.

The chain recombines TRBV5-1 with TRBJ1-5; 9 nucleotides align to TRBD1. This CDR3 is 15 amino acids long. Germline CDR1 and CDR2: SGHRS and YFSETQ. V was pared by 5 bases and J by 4 bases, with 7 bases of the junction left unmatched. CDR3 DNA sequence: TGCGCCAGCAGACTGACAGGGGGAGAGAATCAGCCCCAGCATTTT. This translates into CASRLTGGENQPQHF.

This rearrangement joins TRBV18 to TRBJ2-7; D perhaps matches TRBD2 (5 bases). V lost 3 bases and J 4 bases, leaving 16 bases between the germline ends. This CDR3 region has 15 residues. Germline CDR1 reads KGHSH; CDR2 reads LQKENI. As DNA, the CDR3 is TGTGCCAGCTCACCCGAGGGCGTTGTCGGGTACGAGCAGTACTTC. It specifies CASSPEGVVGYEQYF.

This chain links TRBV6-2 or TRBV6-3 with TRBJ1-1; D is perhaps TRBD1 (6 bases). V was trimmed by 0 bases and J by 2 bases, leaving 13 bases between them. Germline loops: CDR1 MNHEY, CDR2 SVGEGT. The CDR3 runs 16 residues. CDR3 bases: TGTGCCAGCAGTTACTCGACAGGTAGGATCAACACTGAAGCTTTCTTT. This encodes CASSYSTGRINTEAFF.

The J gene is TRBJ2-3, the V gene TRBV29-1; a possible D gene is TRBD2 (5 bases). Deletions cut 2 bases from V and 1 base from J, with 16 bases between. The germline gives CDR1 SQVTM, CDR2 ANQGSEA. CDR3 length: 16 amino acids. CDR3: CSVERGVDGGTDTQYF. DNA of the CDR3: TGCAGCGTTGAACGAGGTGTGGACGGGGGCACAGATACGCAGTATTTT.

This chain uses TRBV29-1 with TRBJ1-2; D remains unclear. CDR3 length: 10 amino acids. CDR1 is SQVTM and CDR2 is ANQGSEA in the germline V gene. V was shortened by 6 bases and J by 8 bases, with 10 bases between the two germline ends. DNA for the CDR3: TGCAGCGTCCCGGGCTGGGGCTACACCTTC. Translation: CSVPGWGYTF.

The chain combines TRBV7-9 with TRBJ1-3, with D unclear. The CDR3 is 14 amino acids. Looked up from germline, CDR1 is SEHNR and CDR2 is FQNEAQ (reference sequence). V dropped 1 base and J dropped 2 bases, with 6 bases sitting between them. CDR3 DNA: TGTGCCAGCAGCTTAGTACTTACTGGAAACACCATATATTTT. The encoded protein is CASSLVLTGNTIYF.

The chain is built from TRBV12-3 or TRBV12-4 and TRBJ1-5; D unresolved. The V end lost 2 bases, the J end lost 4 bases, and 9 bases lay between the germline ends. CDR3 length: 14 amino acids. In DNA, the CDR3 is TGTGCCAGCAGTTTAATTGACCCGAATCAGCCCCAGCATTTT. Translation gives CASSLIDPNQPQHF.